Listed below are T cell receptor beta chains from one sample, sequenced in a study of long-term antiretroviral therapy in people with HIV. Data came from immunoSEQ multiplex PCR; TCRdb stores just in-frame clones and leaves some out. Of under 30,000 clones listed, 85% to 95% are singletons. Sequenced here: unsorted PBMCs, sampled about 5 years after starting antiretroviral therapy. The origin of the receptors is a woman aged 50 to 65 with HIV. The conserved cysteine and the conserved F or W are not part of the CDR3 here. Fields, in order: V gene, D gene, CDR3 protein. The D gene is left open where the match is weak.

TRBV10-3,TRBD1,AIRGQGEGTEAF
TRBV25-1,NA,ASSESYETQY
TRBV19,TRBD2,ASGLSSGEGYEQY
TRBV27,TRBD1,ASSLQGAKAYEQY
TRBV2,NA,ASSRDRYT
TRBV18,NA,ASSPGPGTGLYGYT
TRBV5-1,NA,ASSLNGRDTYGYT
TRBV21-1,NA,ASSPRDGVNTEAF
TRBV5-4,TRBD1,ASSSRDRLSSYEQY
TRBV9,TRBD1,ATTPGQGLQRGYGYT
TRBV29-1,NA,SVDFWSRDMSQETQY
TRBV4-1,TRBD2,ASSQAGLAGARETQY
TRBV27,NA,ASSLSPQGSDYGYT
TRBV29-1,NA,SVARTAGNTIY
TRBV25-1,TRBD1,ASSESRGTDRGNEQF
TRBV15,NA,ATSRVESNQPQH
TRBV5-5,TRBD2,ASSEGLAEITDTQY
TRBV28,NA,ATKQGPREKLF
TRBV7-9,TRBD2,ASSALLTSGGSDTQY
TRBV27,NA,ASSLSWGSTAEAF
TRBV27,NA,ASSFTSGYEQY
TRBV19,NA,ASSTSPQGSNTEAF
TRBV19,TRBD2,ASTLAGTDTQY
TRBV7-6,NA,ASSLGVGHGKETQY
TRBV9,NA,ASSVSIKSGANVLT
TRBV28,NA,ASSLGAGINEKLF
TRBV5-1,NA,ASSLEANRDTGELF
TRBV7-6,NA,ASSYRDGEQY
TRBV30,NA,ASTGPMATGELF
TRBV5-5,NA,ASSLGVTARDEQY
TRBV4-1,NA,ASRSAAGNTIY
TRBV12-5,NA,ASGFGDTQY
TRBV9,NA,ASSLRINTGELF
TRBV27,NA,ASSYDSVNYGYT
TRBV25-1,NA,ASSDPGYTGELF
TRBV27,TRBD2,ASSPSGSSYNEQF
TRBV7-9,NA,ASSLAGETQY
TRBV6-6,NA,ASSSSGALNEKLF
TRBV9,NA,ASSVGTKNTEAF
TRBV28,TRBD1,ARVWGQLYGYT
TRBV7-9,TRBD2,ASSLVGRRNEQF
TRBV10-3,NA,NNEKNEQF
TRBV15,NA,ATSRDWTRGSDTQY
TRBV11-2,NA,ASSLEWIYEQY
TRBV28,NA,ASSFTGYEQF
TRBV5-1,TRBD2,ASSPGLANEQY
TRBV29-1,TRBD1,SVLEGADSSSGNTIY
TRBV7-8,NA,ASSLEGPQPQH
TRBV29-1,NA,SVEAGANVLT
TRBV28,TRBD1,ASSLGQSFPTFQY
TRBV9,NA,ASSREDTGIAGYT
TRBV6-1,TRBD1,ASSDGTGVSYEQY
TRBV5-4,NA,ASSAGANVLT
TRBV7-9,NA,ASSLNLYEKLF
TRBV7-9,NA,ASSLQSGYT
TRBV5-4,NA,ASSMTSTDTQY
TRBV5-1,NA,ASRPTGSVQSGELF
TRBV18,TRBD1,ASSPGTGEGYT
TRBV7-9,NA,ASSLGVGAF